This T cell receptor (beta chain) was identified in a study of blood T cells in healthy people across ages. A second about 6 to 12 cycle PCR used barcoded and J-beta primers. The template-switch adaptor was a 5' adaptor with 12 random nucleotides. It tagged each cDNA molecule. Each CDR3 protein gets one entry after TCRdb re-called the 5' RACE reads with MiXCR. The top ten hold roughly 25% of the sample, which has 790,000 or so distinct CDR3 sequences, more than 55% seen once. Overall study results and limits: Donor CMV status was unknown, possibly confounding expanded clonotype changes.

On this clonotype itself: The antigen remains unidentified.

The CDR3 has 13 amino acids. Trimming cost V 5 bases and J 12 bases; bases outside gene matches: 6. CDR1 is SGHAT and CDR2 is FQNNGV in the germline V gene. The sequencing sample was made of blood. V gene TRBV11-2 combines with J gene TRBJ2-1, with 11 bases matching TRBD2. This TCR was recovered from a man aged 40-49 years in good health. For the CDR3, the DNA is TGTGCCAGCAGCGCTAGCGGGGGGTTTGCGCAGTTCTTC. Protein: CASSASGGFAQFF.